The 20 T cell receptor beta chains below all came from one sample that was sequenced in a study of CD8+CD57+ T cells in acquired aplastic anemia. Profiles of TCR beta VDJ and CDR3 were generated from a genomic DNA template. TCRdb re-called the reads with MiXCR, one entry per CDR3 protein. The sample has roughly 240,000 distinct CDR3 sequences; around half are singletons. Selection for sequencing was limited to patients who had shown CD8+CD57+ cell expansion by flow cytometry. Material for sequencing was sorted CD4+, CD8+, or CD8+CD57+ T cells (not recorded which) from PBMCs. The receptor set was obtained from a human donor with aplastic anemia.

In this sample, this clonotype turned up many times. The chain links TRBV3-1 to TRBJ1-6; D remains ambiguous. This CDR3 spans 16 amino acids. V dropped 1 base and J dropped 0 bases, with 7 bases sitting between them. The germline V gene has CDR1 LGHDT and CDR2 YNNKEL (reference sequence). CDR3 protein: CASSQGGSSYNSPLHF. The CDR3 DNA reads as TGTGCCAGCAGCCAAGGGGGAAGCTCCTATAATTCACCCCTCCACTTT.

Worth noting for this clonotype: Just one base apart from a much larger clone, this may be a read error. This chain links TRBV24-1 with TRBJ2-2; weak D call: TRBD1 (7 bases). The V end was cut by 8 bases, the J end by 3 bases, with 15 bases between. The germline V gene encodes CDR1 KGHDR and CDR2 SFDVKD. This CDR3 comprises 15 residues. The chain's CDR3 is CATILTGRHTGELFF. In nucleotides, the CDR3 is TGTGCCACCATCCTGACAGGGAGGCACACCGGGGAGCTGTTTTTT.

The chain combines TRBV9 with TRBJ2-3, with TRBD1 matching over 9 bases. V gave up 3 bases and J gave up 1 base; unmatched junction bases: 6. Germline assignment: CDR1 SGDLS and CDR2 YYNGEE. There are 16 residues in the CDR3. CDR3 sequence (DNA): TGTGCCAGCAGCGGACCGGGACAGGGTGGCACAGATACGCAGTATTTT. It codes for CASSGPGQGGTDTQYF.

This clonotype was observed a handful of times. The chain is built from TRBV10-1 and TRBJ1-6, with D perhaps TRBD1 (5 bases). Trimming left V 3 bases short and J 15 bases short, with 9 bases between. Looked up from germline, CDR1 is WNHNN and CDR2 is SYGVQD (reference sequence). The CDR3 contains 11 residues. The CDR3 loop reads CASSDGTLLHF. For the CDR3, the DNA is TGCGCCAGCAGTGATGGGACCCTCCTCCACTTT.

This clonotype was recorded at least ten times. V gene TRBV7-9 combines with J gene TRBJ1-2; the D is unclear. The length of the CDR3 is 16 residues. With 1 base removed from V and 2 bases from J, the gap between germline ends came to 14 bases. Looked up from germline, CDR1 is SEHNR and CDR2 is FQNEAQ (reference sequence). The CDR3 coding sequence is TGTGCCAGCAGCTTAGTATGGAGGAATCGGAACTATGGCTACACCTTC. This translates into CASSLVWRNRNYGYTF.

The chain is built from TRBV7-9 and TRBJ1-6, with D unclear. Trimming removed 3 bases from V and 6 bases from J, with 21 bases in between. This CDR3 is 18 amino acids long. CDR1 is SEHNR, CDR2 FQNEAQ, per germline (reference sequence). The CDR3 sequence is CASSFRVGGSSRNSPLHF. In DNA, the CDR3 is TGTGCCAGCAGCTTTCGTGTCGGCGGGAGTTCGCGTAATTCACCCCTCCACTTT. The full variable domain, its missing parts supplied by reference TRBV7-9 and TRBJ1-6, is DTGVSQNPRHKITKRGQNVTFRCDPISEHNRLYWYRQTLGQGPEFLTYFQNEAQLEKSRLLSDRFSAERPKGSFSTLEIQRTEQGDSAMYLCASSFRVGGSSRNSPLHFGNGTRLTVT.

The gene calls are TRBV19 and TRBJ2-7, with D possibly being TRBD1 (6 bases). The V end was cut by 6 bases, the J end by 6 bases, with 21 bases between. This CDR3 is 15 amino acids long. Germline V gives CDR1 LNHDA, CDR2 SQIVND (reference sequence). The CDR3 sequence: CASRKGSEPGAEQYF. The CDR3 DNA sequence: TGTGCCAGTAGAAAAGGGTCTGAACCAGGGGCCGAGCAGTACTTC. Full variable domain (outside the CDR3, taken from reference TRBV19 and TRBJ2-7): DGGITQSPKYLFRKEGQNVTLSCEQNLNHDAMYWYRQDPGQGLRLIYYSQIVNDFQKGDIAEGYSVSREKKESFPLTVTSAQKNPTAFYLCASRKGSEPGAEQYFGPGTRLTVT.

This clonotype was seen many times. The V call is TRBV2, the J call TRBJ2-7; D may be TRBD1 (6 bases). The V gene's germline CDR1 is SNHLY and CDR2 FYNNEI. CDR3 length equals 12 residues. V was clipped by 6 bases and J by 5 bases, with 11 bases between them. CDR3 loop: CASSTGPDEQYF. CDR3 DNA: TGTGCCAGCAGCACAGGGCCGGACGAGCAGTACTTC.

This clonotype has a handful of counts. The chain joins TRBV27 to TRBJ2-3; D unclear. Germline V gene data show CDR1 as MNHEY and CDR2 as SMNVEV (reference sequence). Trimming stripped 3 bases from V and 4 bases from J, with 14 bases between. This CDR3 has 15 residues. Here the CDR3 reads CASSFHGGGPDTQYF. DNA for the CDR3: TGTGCCAGCAGTTTCCATGGCGGCGGCCCAGATACGCAGTATTTT.

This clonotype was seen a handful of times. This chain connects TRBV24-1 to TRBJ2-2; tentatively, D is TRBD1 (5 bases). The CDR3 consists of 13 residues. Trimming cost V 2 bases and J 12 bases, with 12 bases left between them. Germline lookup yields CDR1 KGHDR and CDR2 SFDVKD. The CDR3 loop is CATSDSRTQQLFF. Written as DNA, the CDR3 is TGTGCCACCAGTGATTCCCGGACACAGCAGCTGTTTTTT.

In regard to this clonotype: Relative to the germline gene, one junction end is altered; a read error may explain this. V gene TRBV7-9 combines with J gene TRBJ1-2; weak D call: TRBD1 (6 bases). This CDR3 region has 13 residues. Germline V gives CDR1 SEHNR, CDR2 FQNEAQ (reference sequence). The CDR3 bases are TGCGCCAGCAGCTTCGACAGGACCTATGGCTACACCTTC. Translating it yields CASSFDRTYGYTF. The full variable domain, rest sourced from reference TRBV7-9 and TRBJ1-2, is DTGVSQNPRHKITKRGQNVTFRCDPISEHNRLYWYRQTLGQGPEFLTYFQNEAQLEKSRLLSDRFSAERPKGSFSTLEIQRTEQGDSAMYLCASSFDRTYGYTFGSGTRLTVV.

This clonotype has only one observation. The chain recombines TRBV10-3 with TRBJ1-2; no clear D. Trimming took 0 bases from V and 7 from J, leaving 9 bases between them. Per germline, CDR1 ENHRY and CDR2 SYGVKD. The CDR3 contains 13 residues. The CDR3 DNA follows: TGTGCCATCAGTGAGTCCGGCAGCGTTGGCTACACCTTC. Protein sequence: CAISESGSVGYTF.

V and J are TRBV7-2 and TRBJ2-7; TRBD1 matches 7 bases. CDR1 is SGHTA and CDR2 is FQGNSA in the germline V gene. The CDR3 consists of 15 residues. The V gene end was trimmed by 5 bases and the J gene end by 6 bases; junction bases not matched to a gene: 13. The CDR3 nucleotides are TGTGCCAGCAGCGTCCACAGGGTAGGGGGCTCCGAGCAGTACTTC. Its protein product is CASSVHRVGGSEQYF. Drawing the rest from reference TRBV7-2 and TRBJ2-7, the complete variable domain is GAGVSQSPSNKVTEKGKDVELRCDPISGHTALYWYRQSLGQGLEFLIYFQGNSAPDKSGLPSDRFSAERTGGSVSTLTIQRTQQEDSAVYLCASSVHRVGGSEQYFGPGTRLTVT.

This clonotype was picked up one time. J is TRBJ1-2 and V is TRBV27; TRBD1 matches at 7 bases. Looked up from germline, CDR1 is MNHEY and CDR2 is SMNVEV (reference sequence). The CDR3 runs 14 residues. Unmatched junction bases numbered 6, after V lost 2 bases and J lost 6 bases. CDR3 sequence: CASSLRQGVDGYTF. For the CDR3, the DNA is TGTGCCAGCAGTTTAAGACAGGGCGTAGATGGCTACACCTTC.

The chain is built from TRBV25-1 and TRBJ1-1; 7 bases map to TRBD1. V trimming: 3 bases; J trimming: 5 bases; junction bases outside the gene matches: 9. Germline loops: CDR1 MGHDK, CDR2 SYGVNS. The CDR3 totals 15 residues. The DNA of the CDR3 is TGTGCCAGCAGTGAGTTTGGGAGGGGGCGAACTGAAGCTTTCTTT. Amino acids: CASSEFGRGRTEAFF.

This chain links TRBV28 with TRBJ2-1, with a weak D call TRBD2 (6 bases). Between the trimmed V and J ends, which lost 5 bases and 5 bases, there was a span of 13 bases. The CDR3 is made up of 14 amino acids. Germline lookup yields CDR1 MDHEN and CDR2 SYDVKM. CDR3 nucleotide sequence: TGTGCCAGCAGTGCATCAGGGAGGCACAATGAGCAGTTCTTC. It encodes CASSASGRHNEQFF.

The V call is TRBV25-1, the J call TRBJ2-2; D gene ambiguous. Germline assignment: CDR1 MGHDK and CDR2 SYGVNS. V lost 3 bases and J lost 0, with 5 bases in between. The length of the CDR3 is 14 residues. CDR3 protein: CASSDPSNTGELFF. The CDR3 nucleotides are TGTGCCAGCAGTGACCCATCGAACACCGGGGAGCTGTTTTTT.

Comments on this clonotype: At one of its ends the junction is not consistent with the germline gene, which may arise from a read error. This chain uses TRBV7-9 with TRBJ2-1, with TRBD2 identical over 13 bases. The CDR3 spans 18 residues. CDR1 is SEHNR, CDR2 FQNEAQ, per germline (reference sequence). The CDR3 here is CASSWTSGSGLVTHEQFF. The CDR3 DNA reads TGCGCCAGCAGCTGGACTAGCGGGAGCGGTTTGGTCACCCACGAGCAGTTCTTC.

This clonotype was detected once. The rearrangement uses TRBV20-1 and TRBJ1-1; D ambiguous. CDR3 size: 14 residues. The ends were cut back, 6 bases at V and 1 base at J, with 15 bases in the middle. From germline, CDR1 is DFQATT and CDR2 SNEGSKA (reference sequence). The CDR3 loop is CSASAKAGNTEAFF. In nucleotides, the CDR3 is TGCAGTGCCTCCGCTAAGGCAGGGAACACTGAAGCTTTCTTT.

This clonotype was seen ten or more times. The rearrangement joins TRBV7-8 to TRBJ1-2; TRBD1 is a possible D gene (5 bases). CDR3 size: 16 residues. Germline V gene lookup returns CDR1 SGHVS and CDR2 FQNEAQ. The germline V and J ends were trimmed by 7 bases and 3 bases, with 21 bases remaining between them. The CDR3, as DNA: TGTGCCAGCAACCCCCTTGGGGGGAAAAGAGACTATGGCTACACCTTC. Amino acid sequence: CASNPLGGKRDYGYTF.